The clone carrying this T cell receptor beta chain was detected many times. Germline V lookup: CDR1 ENHRY, CDR2 SYGVKD. V gave up 2 bases and J gave up 3 bases; unmatched junction bases: 5. The CDR3 runs to 15 residues. iRepertoire HTBI primers and Arm-PCR of CDR3 regions built TCR beta libraries. TCRdb analysed the multiplex PCR reads with MiXCR anew, one entry per CDR3 protein. The sample contains 240,000 or so distinct CDR3 sequences, around 20% of which appear only once. This entry comes from a study of regulatory T cells in long-lasting Graves disease. This sample's time point: newly diagnosed GD, antithyroid drugs for less than 3 months. Extracted PBMC RNA gave rise to the TCR library.

V usage is TRBV10-3 and J usage is TRBJ2-5, with TRBD1 matching over 8 bases. Sequencing was performed on peripheral blood mononuclear cells (PBMCs), taken at new diagnosis, from a patient treated with antithyroid drugs. The source of this sequence is a female donor with Graves disease. This chain's CDR3 is CAISEPEQGEETQYF. For the CDR3, the DNA is TGTGCCATCAGTGAGCCGGAACAGGGGGAAGAGACCCAGTACTTC.